Reported below is one T cell receptor beta chain. This sample is drawn from a study of blood T cell repertoires in COVID-19. Measured with immunoSEQ multiplex PCR; TCRdb has only the in-frame clones, and not every one. Among 150,000 to 200,000 clones listed, 65% to 80% were seen once. CDR3 length: 14 residues. With 8 bases removed from V and 3 bases from J, the gap between germline ends came to 14 bases. Germline values: CDR1 MNHEY, CDR2 SVGAGI. Sequencing was done on a sample of PBMCs or T cells enriched from blood (not recorded which). The sequence came from a woman aged 45-65 years with acute COVID-19. The chain joins TRBV6-5 to TRBJ1-3, with D perhaps matching TRBD1 (5 bases). Here the CDR3 reads CASGAGQGGNTIYF. The CDR3 DNA is TGTGCCAGCGGGGCAGGGCAGGGTGGAAACACCATATATTTT.